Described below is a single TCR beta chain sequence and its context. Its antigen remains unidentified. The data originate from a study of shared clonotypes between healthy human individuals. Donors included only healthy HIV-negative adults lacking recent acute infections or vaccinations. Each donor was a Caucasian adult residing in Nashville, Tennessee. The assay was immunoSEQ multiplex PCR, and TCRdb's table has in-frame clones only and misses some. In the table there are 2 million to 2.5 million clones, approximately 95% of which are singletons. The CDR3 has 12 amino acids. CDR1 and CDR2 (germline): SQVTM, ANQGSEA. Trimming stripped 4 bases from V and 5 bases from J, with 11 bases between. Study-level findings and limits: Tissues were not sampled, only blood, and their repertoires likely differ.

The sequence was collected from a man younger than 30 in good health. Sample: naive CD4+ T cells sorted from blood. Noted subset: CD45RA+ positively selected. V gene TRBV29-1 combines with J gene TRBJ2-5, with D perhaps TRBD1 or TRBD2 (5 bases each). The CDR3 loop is CSVVGEGETQYF. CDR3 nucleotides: TGCAGCGTTGTTGGCGAGGGGGAGACCCAGTACTTC.